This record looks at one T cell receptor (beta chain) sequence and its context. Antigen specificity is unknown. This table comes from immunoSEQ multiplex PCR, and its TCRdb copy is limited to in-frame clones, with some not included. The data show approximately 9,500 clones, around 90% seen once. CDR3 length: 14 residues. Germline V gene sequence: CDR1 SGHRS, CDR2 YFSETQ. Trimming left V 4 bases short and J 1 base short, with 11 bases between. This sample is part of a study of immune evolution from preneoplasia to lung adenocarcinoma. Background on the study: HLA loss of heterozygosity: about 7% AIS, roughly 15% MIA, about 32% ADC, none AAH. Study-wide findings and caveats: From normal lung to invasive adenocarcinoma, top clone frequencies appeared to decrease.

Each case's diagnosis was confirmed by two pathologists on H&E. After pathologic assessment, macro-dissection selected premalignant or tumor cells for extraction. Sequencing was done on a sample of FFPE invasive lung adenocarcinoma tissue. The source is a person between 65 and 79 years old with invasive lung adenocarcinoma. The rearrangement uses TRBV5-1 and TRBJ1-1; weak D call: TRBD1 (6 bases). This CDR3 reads CASSEQGSNTEAFF. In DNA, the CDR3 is TGCGCCAGCAGCGAACAGGGCTCGAACACTGAAGCTTTCTTT.